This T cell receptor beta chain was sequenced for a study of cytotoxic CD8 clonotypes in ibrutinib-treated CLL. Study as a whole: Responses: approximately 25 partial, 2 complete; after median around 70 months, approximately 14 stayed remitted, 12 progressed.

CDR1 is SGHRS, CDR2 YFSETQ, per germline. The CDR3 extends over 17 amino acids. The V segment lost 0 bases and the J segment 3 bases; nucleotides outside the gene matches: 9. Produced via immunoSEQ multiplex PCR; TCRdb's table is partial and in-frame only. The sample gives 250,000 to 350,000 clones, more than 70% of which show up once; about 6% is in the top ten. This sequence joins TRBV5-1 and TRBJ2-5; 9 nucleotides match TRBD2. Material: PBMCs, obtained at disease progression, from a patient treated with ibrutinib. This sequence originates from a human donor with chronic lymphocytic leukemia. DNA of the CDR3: TGCGCCAGCAGCTTGGGGTCTGGGCTAGCGGGGAAAGAGACCCAGTACTTC. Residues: CASSLGSGLAGKETQYF.